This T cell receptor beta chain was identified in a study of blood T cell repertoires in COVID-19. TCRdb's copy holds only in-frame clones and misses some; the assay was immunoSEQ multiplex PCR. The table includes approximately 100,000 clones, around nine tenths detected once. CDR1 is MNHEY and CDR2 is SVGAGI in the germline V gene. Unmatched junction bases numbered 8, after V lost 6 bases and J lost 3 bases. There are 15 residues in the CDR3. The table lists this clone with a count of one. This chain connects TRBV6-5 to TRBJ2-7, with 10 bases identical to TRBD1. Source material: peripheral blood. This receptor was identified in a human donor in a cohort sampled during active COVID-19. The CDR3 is CASSYRDRGLYEQYF. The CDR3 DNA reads TGTGCCAGCAGCTACCGGGACAGGGGCCTCTACGAGCAGTACTTC.